This T cell receptor (beta chain) was found in a study of Tregs in tolerant kidney transplant recipients (dated by TCRdb to the late 2010s). For the wider study: Additional Treg samples were obtained from a roughly 3-day mixed lymphocyte reaction with belatacept, with some samples followed by a 5-day donor restimulation, before recipient CD4+CD25+CD127- cells were sorted. During sorting of primary belatacept mixed lymphocyte reaction cultures, recipient cells were distinguished from donor cells with antibodies. Before combined kidney and bone marrow transplantation, this study identified donor-specific regulatory T cells using TCRbeta sequencing and then followed those same cells after transplant. Several methods of expanding Tregs specific for an allogeneic donor were compared by TCRbeta repertoire sequencing in 3 healthy controls.

With regard to this clone: The antigen it binds to is not known. Within one base of it there is no much larger clone, and no base qualities were kept.

Unmatched junction bases come to 11, with V trimmed by 4 bases and J by 8 bases. The CDR3 numbers 15 residues from cysteine through phenylalanine. Here the CDR3 DNA is all that survives: 45 bases in frame from base 1. CDR1 and CDR2 are read off the germline V gene (reference sequence) as SGHNT and YYREEE. Blood from healthy controls was obtained either from healthy volunteers or as purchased buffy coats. Healthy control blood was processed to PBMCs with a Ficoll density gradient and then cryopreserved, whereas patient PBMCs were collected both before and after transplant. Broad study findings and their caveats: The study was constrained by small patient numbers, and validation of the findings is required in larger populations and under other immunosuppression protocols. Biological reproducibility was not examined directly, but technical replication error appeared to be minimal. The most biologically relevant and donor-specific TCRbeta repertoire appeared to be identified by expanding Tregs with activated donor B cells.

Genomic DNA was extracted from sorted cells with the QIAGEN DNeasy Blood and Tissue Kit for TCRbeta CDR3 sequencing. High-throughput TCRbeta CDR3 sequencing, which included PCR amplification with bias correction and internal controls, was done commercially through immunoSEQ. The paper's data handling went like this. Unique productive TCRbeta sequences were defined by CDR3 nucleotide sequence where primers matched, otherwise by CDR3 amino acid sequence with Vbeta and Jbeta genes. Sequences were defined as donor-reactive when expanded at least 5-fold in CFSE-low cells versus unstimulated cells and present at a frequency of at least 0.01% in CFSE-low cells. Repertoire divergence was quantified by Jensen-Shannon divergence using the top 100 TCRbeta sequences ranked by frequency. For any sample with multiple sequencing runs, sorting error was corrected in each run separately before the runs were pooled. TCRdb's version of the immuneACCESS table is confined to in-frame rearrangements and falls short of the full clone set. An unresolved V gene accounts for under half of the shortfall where checked; the remainder is of unknown origin. The DNA was the basis for D and trimming; V, J and clone size are from that table. The sample profile shows around 30,000 clones; over 75% of them were found once. The ten largest clonotypes hold 2% to 2.5% of the sample.

The V and J segments used are TRBV5-4 and TRBJ1-4; 7 middle bases align to TRBD1. What was sequenced was Tregs from blood cultured with allogeneic cells. The clonotype comes from a human donor in good health. The DNA sequence is TGTGCCAGCAGCGGCGGAGGGGGCGGGAAGGAAAAACTGTTTTTT. Translated, this is CASSGGGGGKEKLFF. The full variable domain, with segments outside the CDR3 supplied by the reference TRBV5-4 and TRBJ1-4 proteins, appears as ETGVTQSPTHLIKTRGQQVTLRCSSQSGHNTVSWYQQALGQGPQFIFQYYREEENGRGNFPPRFSGLQFPNYSSELNVNALELDDSALYLCASSGGGGGKEKLFFGSGTQLSVL.